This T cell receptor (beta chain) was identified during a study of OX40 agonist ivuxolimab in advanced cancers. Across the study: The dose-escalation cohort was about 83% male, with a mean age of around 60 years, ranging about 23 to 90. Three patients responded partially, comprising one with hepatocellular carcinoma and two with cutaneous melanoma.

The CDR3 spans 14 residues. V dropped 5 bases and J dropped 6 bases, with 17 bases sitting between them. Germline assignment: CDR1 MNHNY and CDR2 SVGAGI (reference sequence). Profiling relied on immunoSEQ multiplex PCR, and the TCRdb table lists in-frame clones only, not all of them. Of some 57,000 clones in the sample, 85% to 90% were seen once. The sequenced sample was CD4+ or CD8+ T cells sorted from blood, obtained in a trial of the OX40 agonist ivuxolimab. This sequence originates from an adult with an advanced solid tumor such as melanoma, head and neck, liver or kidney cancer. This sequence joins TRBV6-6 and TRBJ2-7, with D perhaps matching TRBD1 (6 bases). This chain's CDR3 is CASSGQPPRSEQYF. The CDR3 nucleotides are TGTGCCAGCAGTGGACAGCCCCCTAGGAGCGAGCAGTACTTC.